The T cell receptor beta chain described here comes from a study of regulatory T cells in long-lasting Graves disease. Study observations and caveats: TRBV28, TRBJ1-2 and TRBJ2-5 emerged as the favored segments in persistent disease. Shared public clonotypes totalled about 2,600 in persistent patients, compared with roughly 970 in new patients.

Time point defined: newly diagnosed GD, antithyroid drugs for less than 3 months. The TCR library was prepared using RNA isolated from PBMCs. The authors diagnosed Graves' disease using American Thyroid Association guidelines. Assembly of TCR beta libraries relied on iRepertoire HTBI primers together with Arm-PCR of CDR3 regions. The authors' processing: The study identified about 60 TRBV and about 14 TRBJ segments across samples. TCRdb redid the calling of the multiplex PCR reads with MiXCR, one entry per CDR3 protein. TCRdb, not the original authors, processed these V and J calls. The data hold a few hundred thousand distinct CDR3 sequences, with 16% observed a single time. The table lists this clonotype with many counts. The antigen remains unidentified. Per germline, CDR1 SGHNT and CDR2 YENEEA. Trimming removed 3 bases at V and 7 bases at J, with 12 bases between. This CDR3 is built from 13 residues.

The data were also submitted as part of a second study, on T cells in Graves' hyperthyroidism and ophthalmopathy.

The TCR was taken from a man aged 35-49 years with Graves disease. This specimen was peripheral blood mononuclear cells (PBMCs), taken at new diagnosis, from a patient treated with antithyroid drugs. This chain joins TRBV11-3 and TRBJ2-5, with TRBD2 as a possible D gene (6 bases). CDR3 protein: CASSLEGGVTQYF. The CDR3 DNA sequence: TGTGCCAGCAGCTTGGAAGGCGGGGTGACCCAGTACTTC.